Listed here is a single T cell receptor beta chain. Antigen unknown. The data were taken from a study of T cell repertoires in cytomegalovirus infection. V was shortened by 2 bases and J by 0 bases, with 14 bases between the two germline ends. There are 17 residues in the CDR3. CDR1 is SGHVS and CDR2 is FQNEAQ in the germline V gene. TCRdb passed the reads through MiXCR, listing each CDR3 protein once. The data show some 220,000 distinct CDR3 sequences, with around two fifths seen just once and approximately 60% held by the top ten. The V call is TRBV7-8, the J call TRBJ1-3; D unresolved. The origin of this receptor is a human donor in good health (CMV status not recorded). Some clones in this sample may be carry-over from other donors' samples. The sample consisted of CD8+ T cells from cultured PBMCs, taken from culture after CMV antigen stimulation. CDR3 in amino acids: CASSLLTTVSSGNTIYF. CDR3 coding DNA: TGTGCCAGCAGCTTACTTACGACCGTTAGCTCTGGAAACACCATATATTTT.